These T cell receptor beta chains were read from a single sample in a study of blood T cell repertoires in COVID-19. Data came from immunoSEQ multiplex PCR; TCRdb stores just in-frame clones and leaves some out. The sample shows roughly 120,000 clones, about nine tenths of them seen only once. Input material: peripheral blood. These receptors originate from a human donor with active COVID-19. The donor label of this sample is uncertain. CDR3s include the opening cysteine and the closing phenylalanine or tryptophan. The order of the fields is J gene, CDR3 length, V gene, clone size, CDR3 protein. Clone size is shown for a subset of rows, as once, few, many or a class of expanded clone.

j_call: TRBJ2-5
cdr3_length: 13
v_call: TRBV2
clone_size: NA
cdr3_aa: CATGRGAVETQYF

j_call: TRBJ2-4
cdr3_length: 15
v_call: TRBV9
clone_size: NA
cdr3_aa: CASSVSTSGLDIQYF

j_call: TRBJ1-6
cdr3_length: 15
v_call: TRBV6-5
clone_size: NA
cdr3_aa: CASSSRTGHNSPLHF

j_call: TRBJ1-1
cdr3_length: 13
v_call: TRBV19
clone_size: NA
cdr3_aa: CASSATTNTEAFF

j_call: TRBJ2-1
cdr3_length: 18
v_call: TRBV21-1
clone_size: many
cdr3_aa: CASSKIPSAAGGKNEQFF

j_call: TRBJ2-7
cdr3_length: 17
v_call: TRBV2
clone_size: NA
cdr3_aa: CASSVSLGLGWSYEQYF

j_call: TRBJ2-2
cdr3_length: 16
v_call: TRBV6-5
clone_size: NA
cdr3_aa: CASSYASGSYTGELFF

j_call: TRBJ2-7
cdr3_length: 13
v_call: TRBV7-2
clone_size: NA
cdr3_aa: CASSGLGPNEQYF

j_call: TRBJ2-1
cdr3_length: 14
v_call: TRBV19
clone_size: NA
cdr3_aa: CASSSQRGGNEQFF

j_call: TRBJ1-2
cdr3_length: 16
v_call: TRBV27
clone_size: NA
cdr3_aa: CASSSPTGSGGYGYTF

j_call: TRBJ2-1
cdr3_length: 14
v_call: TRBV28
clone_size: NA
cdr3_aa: CASSSGDSINEQFF

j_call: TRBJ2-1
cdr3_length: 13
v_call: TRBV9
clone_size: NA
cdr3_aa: CASSPETFNEQFF

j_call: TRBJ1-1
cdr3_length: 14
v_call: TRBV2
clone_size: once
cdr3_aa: CASRREEIGTEAFF

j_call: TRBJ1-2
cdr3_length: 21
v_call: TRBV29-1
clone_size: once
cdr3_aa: CSVEPLDFRTGPSRNNYGYTF

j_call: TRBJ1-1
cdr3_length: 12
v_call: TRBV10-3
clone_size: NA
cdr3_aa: CAIRDRDAEAFF

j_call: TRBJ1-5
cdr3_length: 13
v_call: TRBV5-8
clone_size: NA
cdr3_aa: CASSLVGDQPQHF

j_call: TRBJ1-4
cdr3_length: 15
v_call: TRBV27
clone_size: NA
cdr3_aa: CASSSVQTGREKLFF

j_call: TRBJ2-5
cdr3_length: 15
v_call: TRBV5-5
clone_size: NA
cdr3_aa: CASSPFADLRGTQYF

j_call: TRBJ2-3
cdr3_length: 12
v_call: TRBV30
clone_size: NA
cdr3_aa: CAWSWDYHTQYF

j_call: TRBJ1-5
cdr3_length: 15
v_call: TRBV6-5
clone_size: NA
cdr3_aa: CASSYSNRGNQPQHF

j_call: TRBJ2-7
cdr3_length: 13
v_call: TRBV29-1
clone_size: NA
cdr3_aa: CSVELGTAYEQYF

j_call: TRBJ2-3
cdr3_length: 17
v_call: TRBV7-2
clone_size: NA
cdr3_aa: CASSLNGGLIPTDTQYF

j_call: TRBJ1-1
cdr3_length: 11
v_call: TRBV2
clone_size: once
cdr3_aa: CASSRGAEAFF

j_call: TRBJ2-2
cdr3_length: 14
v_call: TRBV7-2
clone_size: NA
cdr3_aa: CASGTGPNNRELFF

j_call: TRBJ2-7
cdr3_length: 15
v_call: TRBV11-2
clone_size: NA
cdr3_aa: CASSINPGQGYEQYF

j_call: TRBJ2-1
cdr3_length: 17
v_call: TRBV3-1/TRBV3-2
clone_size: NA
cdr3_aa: CASSQDWGTGNYNEQFF

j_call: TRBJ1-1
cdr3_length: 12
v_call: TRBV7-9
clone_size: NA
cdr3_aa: CASSLPYSEAFF

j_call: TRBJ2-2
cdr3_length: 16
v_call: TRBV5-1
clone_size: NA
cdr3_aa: CASSPWGPGGTGELFF

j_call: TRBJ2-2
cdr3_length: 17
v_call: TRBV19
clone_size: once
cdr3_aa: CASSLRGLAGRTGELFF

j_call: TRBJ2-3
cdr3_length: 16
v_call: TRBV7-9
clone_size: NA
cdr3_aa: CASSLLLAGGGDTQYF

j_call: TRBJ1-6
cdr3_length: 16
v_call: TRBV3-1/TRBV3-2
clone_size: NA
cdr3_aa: CASSRWLSSYNSPLHF

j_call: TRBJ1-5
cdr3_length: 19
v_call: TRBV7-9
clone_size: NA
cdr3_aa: CASSLGPAGTATTGQPQHF

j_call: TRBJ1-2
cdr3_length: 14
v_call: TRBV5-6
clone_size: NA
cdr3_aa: CASSLRRFNYGYTF

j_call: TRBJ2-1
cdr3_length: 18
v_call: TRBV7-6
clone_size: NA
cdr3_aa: CASSLVRGGAYSYNEQFF

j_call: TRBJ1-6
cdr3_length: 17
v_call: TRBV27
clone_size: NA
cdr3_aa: CASSSLLGTDYNSPLHF

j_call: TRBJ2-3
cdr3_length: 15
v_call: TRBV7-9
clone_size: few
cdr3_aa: CASSLQGAGTDTQYF

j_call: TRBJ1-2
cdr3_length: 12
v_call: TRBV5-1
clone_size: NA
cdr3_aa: CASSLGTGGYTF